Listed below are T cell receptor beta chains from one sample, sequenced in a study of blood T cell repertoires in COVID-19. TCRdb's table, derived via immunoSEQ multiplex PCR, lists solely in-frame clones and lacks some. The sample contains around 140,000 clones, about 87% of which appear only once. Source material: peripheral blood. The receptor set was obtained from a human donor in a cohort sampled during active COVID-19. Each CDR3 is given with its conserved first and last residue. A D gene is named only where the DNA matches it firmly. Size values are once, few and many counts, or a class for expanded clones, and some rows have none.

CDR3 length,J gene,V gene,clone size,D gene,CDR3 DNA,CDR3 protein
13,TRBJ1-2,TRBV2,NA,NA,TGTGCCAGCAGGGGGGGAGGCCGGAAGGGGTACACCTTC,CASRGGGRKGYTF
13,TRBJ2-1,TRBV27,once,TRBD1,TGTGCCAGCAGTTTCAGGGGGCACAATGAGCAGTTCTTC,CASSFRGHNEQFF
14,TRBJ1-1,TRBV19,few,TRBD1,TGTGCCACGTTACAGGGGCCTGAGAACACTGAAGCTTTCTTT,CATLQGPENTEAFF
14,TRBJ2-1,TRBV28,NA,TRBD1,TGTGCCAGCAGAGGGACAGGGGGCTACAATGAGCAGTTCTTC,CASRGTGGYNEQFF
20,TRBJ2-3,TRBV29-1,NA,TRBD1,TGCAGCGTTGAAGATCGGGGGCTCGGGACAGGTCCATCTAGCACAGATACGCAGTATTTT,CSVEDRGLGTGPSSTDTQYF
13,TRBJ2-7,TRBV7-2,few,NA,TGTGCCAGCAGCTTAGCCGGGGTCCACGAGCAGTACTTC,CASSLAGVHEQYF
20,TRBJ2-7,TRBV12-5,NA,TRBD2,TGTGCTAGTGGTTTGCCCCCCCCCACTAGCGGGGGAAAGCCAAGGTACGAGCAGTACTTC,CASGLPPPTSGGKPRYEQYF
16,TRBJ1-1,TRBV27,NA,TRBD1,TGTGCCAGCAGTTTATTGCCAGGGGGGATGAACACTGAAGCTTTCTTT,CASSLLPGGMNTEAFF
15,TRBJ2-7,TRBV2,NA,TRBD2,TGTGCCAGCAGTGAGCCTCAACTAGCGGGGGACGAGCAGTACTTC,CASSEPQLAGDEQYF
13,TRBJ1-2,TRBV30,few,NA,TGTGCCTGGGACGAACAGGGTCTCTATGGCTACACCTTC,CAWDEQGLYGYTF
12,TRBJ2-7,TRBV29-1,NA,TRBD1,TGCAGCGTTTCACAGGGGCCCTACGAGCAGTACTTC,CSVSQGPYEQYF
15,TRBJ2-2,TRBV29-1,NA,NA,TGCAGCGTTATTCCAGGACAGCCTCTCACCGGGGAGCTGTTTTTT,CSVIPGQPLTGELFF
17,TRBJ2-2,TRBV28,NA,NA,TGTGCCAGCAGTTTAGCGGGGGCCCCCGGGAACACCGGGGAGCTGTTTTTT,CASSLAGAPGNTGELFF
15,TRBJ1-5,TRBV3-1/TRBV3-2,NA,NA,TGTGCCAGCAGCCAAGGGACAGATAGCAATCAGCCCCAGCATTTT,CASSQGTDSNQPQHF
16,TRBJ2-3,TRBV19,NA,TRBD2,TGTGCCAGTAGTATCTGGACTAGCGGGTCGTCAGATACGCAGTATTTT,CASSIWTSGSSDTQYF